The T cell receptor beta chain described here comes from a study of shared clonotypes between healthy human individuals. Profiled with immunoSEQ multiplex PCR; TCRdb holds only in-frame clones, not every one. The sample carries some 2.3 million clones, approximately 95% recorded once. V was pared by 4 bases and J by 8 bases, with 18 bases between. Per the germline V gene, CDR1 is SGHRS and CDR2 is YFSETQ. CDR3 length: 15 amino acids. The source is a man between 18 and 29 years old in good health. Some clones in this sample may be carry-over from other donors' samples. Sequenced: naive CD4+ T cells from PBMCs. Subset indicated: CD45RA+ positively selected. The J gene is TRBJ1-4, the V gene TRBV5-1, with a weak D call TRBD1 (5 bases). The DNA of the CDR3 is TGCGCCAGCAGCCTCCGGGACCCAGGGCAAGAAAAACTGTTTTTT. It translates to CASSLRDPGQEKLFF.